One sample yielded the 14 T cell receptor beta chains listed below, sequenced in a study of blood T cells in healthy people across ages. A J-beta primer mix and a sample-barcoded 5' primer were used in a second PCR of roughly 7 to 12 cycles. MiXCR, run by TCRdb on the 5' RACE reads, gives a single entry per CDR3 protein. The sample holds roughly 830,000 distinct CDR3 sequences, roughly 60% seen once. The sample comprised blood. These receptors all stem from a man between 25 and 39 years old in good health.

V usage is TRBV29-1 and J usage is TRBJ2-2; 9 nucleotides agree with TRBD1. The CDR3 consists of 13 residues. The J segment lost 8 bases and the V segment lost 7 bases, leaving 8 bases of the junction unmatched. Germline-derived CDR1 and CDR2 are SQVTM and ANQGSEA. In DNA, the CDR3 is TGCAGCGCGGCGGACAGGGGTTATGGGGAGCTGTTTTTT. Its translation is CSAADRGYGELFF.

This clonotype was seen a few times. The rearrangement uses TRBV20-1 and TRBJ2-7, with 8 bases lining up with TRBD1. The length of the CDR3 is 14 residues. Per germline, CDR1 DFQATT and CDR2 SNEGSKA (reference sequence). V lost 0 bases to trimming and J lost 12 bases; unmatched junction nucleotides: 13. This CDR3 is CSARDHRQGLLVYF. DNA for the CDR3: TGCAGTGCTAGAGATCACAGACAGGGGTTGTTAGTGTACTTC.

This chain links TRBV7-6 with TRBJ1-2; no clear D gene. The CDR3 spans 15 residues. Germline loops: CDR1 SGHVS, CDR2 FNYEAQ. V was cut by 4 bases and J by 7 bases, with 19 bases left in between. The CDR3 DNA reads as TGTGCCAGCAGCTCGCAGGCGAGAAGGGCGGTTGGCTACACCTTC. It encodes CASSSQARRAVGYTF.

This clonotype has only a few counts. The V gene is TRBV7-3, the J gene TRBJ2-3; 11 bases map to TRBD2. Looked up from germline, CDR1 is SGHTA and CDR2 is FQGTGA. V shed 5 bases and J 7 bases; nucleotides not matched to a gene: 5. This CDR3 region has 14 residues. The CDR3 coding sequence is TGTGCCAGCAGCGTAGCGGGGGGGCCTTATACGCAGTATTTT. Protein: CASSVAGGPYTQYF.

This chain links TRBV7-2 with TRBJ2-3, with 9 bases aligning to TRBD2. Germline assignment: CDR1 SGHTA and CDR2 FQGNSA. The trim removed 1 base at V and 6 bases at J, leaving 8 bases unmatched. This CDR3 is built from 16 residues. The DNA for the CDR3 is TGTGCCAGCAGCTTAGTTGGCGGGAGGGCACCGGATACGCAGTATTTT. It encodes CASSLVGGRAPDTQYF.

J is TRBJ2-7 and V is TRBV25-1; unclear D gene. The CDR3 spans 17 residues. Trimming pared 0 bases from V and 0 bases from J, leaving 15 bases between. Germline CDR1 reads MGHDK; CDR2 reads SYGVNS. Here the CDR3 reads CASSEYGPGSRSYEQYF. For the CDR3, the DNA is TGTGCCAGCAGTGAATATGGGCCGGGCAGCCGCTCCTACGAGCAGTACTTC.

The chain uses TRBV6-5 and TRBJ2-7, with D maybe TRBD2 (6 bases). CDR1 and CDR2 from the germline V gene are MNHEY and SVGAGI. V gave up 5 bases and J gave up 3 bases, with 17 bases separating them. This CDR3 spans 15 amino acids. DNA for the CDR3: TGTGCCAGCAGTGCTACAGGAGGGGCTTACTACGAGCAGTACTTC. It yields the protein CASSATGGAYYEQYF.

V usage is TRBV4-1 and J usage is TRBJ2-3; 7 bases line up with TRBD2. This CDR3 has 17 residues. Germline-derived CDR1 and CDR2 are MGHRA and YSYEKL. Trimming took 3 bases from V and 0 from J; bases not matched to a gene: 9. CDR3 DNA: TGCGCCAGCAGCCACGTATCCGGGGGGTCTAGCACAGATACGCAGTATTTT. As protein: CASSHVSGGSSTDTQYF.

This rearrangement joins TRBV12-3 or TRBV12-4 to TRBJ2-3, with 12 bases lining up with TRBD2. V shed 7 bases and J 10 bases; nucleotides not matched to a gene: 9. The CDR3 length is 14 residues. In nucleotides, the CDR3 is TGTGCCAGCACATTGGCTAGCGGGGGGGCGGCGCAGTATTTT. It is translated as CASTLASGGAAQYF.

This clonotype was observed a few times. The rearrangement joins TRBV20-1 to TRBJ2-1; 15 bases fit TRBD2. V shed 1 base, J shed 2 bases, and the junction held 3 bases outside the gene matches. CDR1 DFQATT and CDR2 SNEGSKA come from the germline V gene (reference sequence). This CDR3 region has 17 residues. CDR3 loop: CSARAGTSGGPYNEQFF. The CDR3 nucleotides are TGCAGTGCTAGAGCCGGGACTAGCGGGGGGCCCTACAATGAGCAGTTCTTC.

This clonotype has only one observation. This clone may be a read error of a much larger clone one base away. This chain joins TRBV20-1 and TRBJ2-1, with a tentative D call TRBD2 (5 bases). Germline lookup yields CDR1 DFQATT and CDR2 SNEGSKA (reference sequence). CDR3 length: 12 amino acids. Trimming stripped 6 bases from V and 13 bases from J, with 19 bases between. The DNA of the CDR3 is TGCAGTGCCGACTATCGGAGAGAGACCCAGTTCTTC. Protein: CSADYRRETQFF.

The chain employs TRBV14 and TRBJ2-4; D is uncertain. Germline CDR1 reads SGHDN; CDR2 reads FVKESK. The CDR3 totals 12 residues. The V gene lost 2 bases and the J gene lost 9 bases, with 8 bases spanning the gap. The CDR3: CASSQQRSIQYF. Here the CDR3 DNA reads TGTGCCAGCAGCCAACAGAGGAGCATTCAGTACTTC.

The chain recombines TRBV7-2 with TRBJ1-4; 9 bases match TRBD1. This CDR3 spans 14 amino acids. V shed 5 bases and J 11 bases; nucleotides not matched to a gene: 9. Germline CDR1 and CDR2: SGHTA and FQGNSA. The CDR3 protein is CASSLGQGIDKLFF. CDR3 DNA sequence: TGTGCCAGCAGCCTGGGACAGGGAATTGACAAACTGTTTTTT.

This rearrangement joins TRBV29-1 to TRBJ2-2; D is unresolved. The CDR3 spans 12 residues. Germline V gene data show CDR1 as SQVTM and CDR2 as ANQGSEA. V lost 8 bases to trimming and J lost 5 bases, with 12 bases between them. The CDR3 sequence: CSMIMGTGELFF. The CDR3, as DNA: TGCAGCATGATAATGGGTACCGGGGAGCTGTTTTTT.